This TCR beta chain is drawn from a study of T cell changes during pregnancy in multiple sclerosis. The CDR3 is made up of 14 amino acids. Germline lookup yields CDR1 SGHAT and CDR2 FQNNGV. The germline V and J ends were trimmed by 5 bases and 3 bases, with 14 bases remaining between them. The repertoire was sequenced with immunoSEQ multiplex PCR; TCRdb's copy has only in-frame clones and lacks some. The sample yields some 60,000 clones, around nine tenths seen once. The source was peripheral blood, collected after pregnancy. The origin of this receptor is a female donor with multiple sclerosis, enrolled in a pregnancy study. The V gene is TRBV11-2, the J gene TRBJ2-7, with a weak D call TRBD1 (6 bases). The chain's CDR3 is CASSLLTGIYEQYF. The CDR3 bases are TGTGCCAGCAGCCTTCTGACAGGTATCTACGAGCAGTACTTC.